The 8 T cell receptor beta chains below all came from one sample that was sequenced in a study of CD8 T cells in Susac syndrome. Reverse transcription of 0.5 to 1 ug RNA was performed with random hexamers. TCRdb processed the immunoSEQ multiplex PCR reads anew with MiXCR; each CDR3 protein has one entry. The sample yields around 200,000 distinct CDR3 sequences, roughly 94% seen once. Sequencing used CD4+ T cells from PBMCs. The receptors come from a human donor with multiple sclerosis.

This clonotype came up once. This rearrangement joins TRBV20-1 to TRBJ1-1; D is unresolved. V lost 3 bases and J lost 6, with 5 bases in between. The CDR3 sequence is 10 residues long. Germline V CDR1 and CDR2: DFQATT, SNEGSKA (reference sequence). The CDR3 DNA is TGCAGTGCTAGTTGGGCTGAAGCTTTCTTT. Translating it yields CSASWAEAFF.

This chain links TRBV12-3 or TRBV12-4 with TRBJ1-2, with D possibly TRBD1 on 6 matching bases. The CDR3 runs to 13 residues. The V and J ends lost 6 bases and 0 bases respectively, with 8 bases between them. The CDR3, as DNA: TGTGCCAGCAGCGGACAGCCTAACTATGGCTACACCTTC. It yields the protein CASSGQPNYGYTF.

V gene TRBV30 combines with J gene TRBJ2-2; 8 bases line up with TRBD2. The CDR3 is 15 residues long. The trim removed 4 bases at V and 1 base at J, leaving 5 bases unmatched. The germline CDR1 and CDR2 sequences are GTSNPN and SVGIG (reference sequence). The CDR3 DNA reads as TGTGCCTGGAACCGCGGGGGGCAGAACACCGGGGAGCTGTTTTTT. Amino acids: CAWNRGGQNTGELFF.

This rearrangement joins TRBV7-2 to TRBJ1-2; D is possibly TRBD1 (6 bases). V lost 4 bases to trimming and J lost 6 bases, with 15 bases between them. Germline-derived CDR1 and CDR2 are SGHTA and FQGNSA. This CDR3 has 14 residues. The CDR3 DNA follows: TGTGCCAGCAGCTCTTCCGGACAGTTTCATGGCTACACCTTC. It specifies CASSSSGQFHGYTF.

This chain joins TRBV25-1 and TRBJ1-2, with unresolved D. The V and J ends lost 8 bases and 1 base respectively, with 8 bases between them. The CDR3 totals 12 residues. CDR1 and CDR2 from the germline V gene are MGHDK and SYGVNS. The DNA of the CDR3 is TGTGCCAGCGGGAGCTTTAACTATGGCTACACCTTC. Its protein product is CASGSFNYGYTF.

This chain connects TRBV3-1 to TRBJ1-6; unclear D gene. The CDR3 runs to 15 residues. Trimming removed 3 bases from V and 0 bases from J, with 6 bases in between. CDR1 LGHDT and CDR2 YNNKEL come from the germline V gene (reference sequence). This chain's CDR3 is CASSQRSSYNSPLHF. CDR3 sequence (DNA): TGTGCCAGCAGCCAGAGGAGCTCCTATAATTCACCCCTCCACTTT. The full variable domain, its missing parts supplied by reference TRBV3-1 and TRBJ1-6, is DTAVSQTPKYLVTQMGNDKSIKCEQNLGHDTMYWYKQDSKKFLKIMFSYNNKELIINETVPNRFSPKSPDKAHLNLHINSLELGDSAVYFCASSQRSSYNSPLHFGNGTRLTVT.

The genes are TRBV9 and TRBJ1-6; TRBD1 is a possible D gene (5 bases). Germline V gene sequence: CDR1 SGDLS, CDR2 YYNGEE. V was trimmed by 4 bases and J by 7 bases, leaving 15 bases between them. CDR3 length: 15 amino acids. The CDR3 sequence is CASSPSRVGNSPLHF. CDR3 bases: TGTGCCAGCAGCCCAAGCAGGGTTGGGAATTCACCCCTCCACTTT.

The chain carries TRBV30 and TRBJ2-3; 9 nucleotides align to TRBD1. This CDR3 region has 11 residues. The V gene's germline CDR1 is GTSNPN and CDR2 SVGIG (reference sequence). J was trimmed by 11 bases and V by 5 bases; bases with no gene match: 5. The CDR3 here is CAWGRQGEQYF. The CDR3 nucleotides are TGTGCCTGGGGCCGACAGGGGGAGCAGTATTTT.